This T cell receptor (beta chain) was found in a study of shared clonotypes between healthy human individuals. Study findings and constraints: Rarefaction demonstrated incomplete sorted-subset sequencing despite large depth. Around 4.7% of naive CD4 clonotypes were shared across four donors.

Terminally differentiated effector memory CD45RA+ cells were excluded by CCR7 positive selection of CD45RO-negative cells. The CDR3 has 16 amino acids. CDR1 is SGHTA and CDR2 is FQGTGA in the germline V gene. V was pared by 4 bases and J by 6 bases, with 8 bases of the junction left unmatched. The protocol was immunoSEQ multiplex PCR, while the TCRdb copy is restricted to in-frame clones and leaves out a portion. Among around 2.1 million clones, about 93% were seen once, and the ten largest hold more than 1.5%. Regarding this clone: The antigen remains unidentified.

Sequencing used naive CD8+ T cells from PBMCs. The TCR comes from a man younger than 35 in good health. Some clones in this sample may be carry-over from other donors' samples. The V gene is TRBV7-3, the J gene TRBJ2-2; the match to TRBD2 covers 10 bases. CDR3 sequence reads: CASSSPGLATSGELFF. The CDR3 DNA follows: TGTGCCAGCAGCTCGCCGGGACTAGCGACCTCCGGGGAGCTGTTTTTT.